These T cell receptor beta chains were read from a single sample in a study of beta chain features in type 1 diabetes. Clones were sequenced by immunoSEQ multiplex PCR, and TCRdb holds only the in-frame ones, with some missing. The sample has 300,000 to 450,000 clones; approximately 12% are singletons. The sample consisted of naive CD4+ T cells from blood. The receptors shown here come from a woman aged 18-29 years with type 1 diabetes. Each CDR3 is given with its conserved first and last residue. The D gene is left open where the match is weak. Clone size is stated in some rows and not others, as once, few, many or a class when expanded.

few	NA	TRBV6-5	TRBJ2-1	CASRRGRVSIEQFF	TGTGCCAGCCGAAGGGGGAGGGTTAGTATTGAGCAGTTCTTC
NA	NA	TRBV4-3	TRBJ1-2	CASSRELSGANYGYTF	TGCGCCAGCAGCCGAGAACTTTCCGGGGCTAACTATGGCTACACCTTC
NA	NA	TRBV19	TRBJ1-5	CASIGGAVNFNQPQHF	TGTGCCAGTATAGGCGGGGCAGTCAACTTCAATCAGCCCCAGCATTTT
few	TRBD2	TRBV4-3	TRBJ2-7	CASSQDRSGRVYEQYF	TGCGCCAGCAGCCAAGATCGGAGCGGGAGGGTCTACGAGCAGTACTTC
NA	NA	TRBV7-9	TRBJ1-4	CASSTAGTLKLFF	TGTGCCAGCAGCACCGCCGGGACACTAAAACTGTTTTTT
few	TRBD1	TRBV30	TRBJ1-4	CAWRMTGDEKLFF	TGTGCCTGGAGGATGACAGGGGACGAAAAACTGTTTTTT
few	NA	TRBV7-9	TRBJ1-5	CASSHGGGRLEYQPQHF	TGTGCCAGCAGCCACGGGGGGGGACGGCTGGAGTATCAGCCCCAGCATTTT
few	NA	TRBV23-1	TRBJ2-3	CASSQSPRLPDTQYF	TGCGCCAGCAGTCAATCGCCGAGGTTGCCCGATACGCAGTATTTT
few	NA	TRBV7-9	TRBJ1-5	CASSLDLVNQPQHF	TGTGCCAGCAGCTTAGATCTCGTCAATCAGCCCCAGCATTTT
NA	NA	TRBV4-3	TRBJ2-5	CASSQATAQETQYF	TGCGCCAGCAGCCAAGCGACAGCCCAAGAGACCCAGTACTTC
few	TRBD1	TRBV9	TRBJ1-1	CASSVEVKGALAFF	TGTGCCAGCAGCGTAGAAGTGAAGGGGGCTTTGGCTTTCTTT
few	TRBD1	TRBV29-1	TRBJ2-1	CSVDGGQGIDEQFF	TGCAGCGTGGACGGGGGACAGGGGATCGATGAGCAGTTCTTC
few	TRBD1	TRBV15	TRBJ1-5	CATGTGFNQPQHF	TGTGCCACCGGGACAGGTTTCAATCAGCCCCAGCATTTT
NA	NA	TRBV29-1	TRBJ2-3	CSVGDSREQYF	TGCAGCGTTGGGGACTCGAGGGAGCAGTATTTT
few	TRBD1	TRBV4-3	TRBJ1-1	CATSDRVSTEAFF	TGCGCCACATCGGACAGGGTGAGCACTGAAGCTTTCTTT
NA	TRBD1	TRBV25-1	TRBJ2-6	CASSGRTGRPSGANVLTF	TGTGCCAGCAGTGGCCGGACAGGGCGACCCTCTGGGGCCAACGTCCTGACTTTC
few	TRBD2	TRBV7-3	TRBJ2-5	CASSSGPGLDRQETQYF	TGTGCCAGCAGCTCTGGCCCGGGACTAGACCGGCAAGAGACCCAGTACTTC
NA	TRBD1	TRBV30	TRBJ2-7	CAWRIPGQISYEQYF	TGTGCCTGGAGAATACCGGGACAGATCTCCTACGAGCAGTACTTC
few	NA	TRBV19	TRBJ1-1	CASVATRRSTEAFF	TGTGCCAGTGTCGCCACGCGACGGAGCACTGAAGCTTTCTTT
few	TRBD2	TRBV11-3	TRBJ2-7	CASSSIGSAGGSGQYF	TGTGCCAGCAGCTCCATAGGGAGCGCGGGGGGCTCGGGGCAGTACTTC
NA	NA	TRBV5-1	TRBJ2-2	CASEGQNTGELFF	TGCGCCAGCGAGGGCCAGAACACCGGGGAGCTGTTTTTT
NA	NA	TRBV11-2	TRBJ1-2	CASSRPKKQAHGYTF	TGTGCCAGCAGCCGTCCGAAAAAACAGGCGCATGGCTACACCTTC
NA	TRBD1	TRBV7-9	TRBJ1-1	CASSLTTGGSEAFF	TGTGCCAGCAGCTTGACTACAGGGGGGTCTGAAGCTTTCTTT
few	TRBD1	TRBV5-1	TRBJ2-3	CASYPRGPSDTQYF	TGCGCCAGCTACCCCAGGGGGCCGTCAGATACGCAGTATTTT
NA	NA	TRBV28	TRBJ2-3	CASSSPPTPQYF	TGTGCCAGCAGTTCCCCTCCTACCCCCCAGTATTTT
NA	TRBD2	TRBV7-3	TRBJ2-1	CASSLTREEEQFF	TGTGCCAGCAGCTTAACCCGGGAGGAAGAGCAGTTCTTC
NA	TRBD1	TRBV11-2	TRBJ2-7	CASSPGTGGYEQYF	TGTGCCAGCAGCCCCGGGACAGGGGGCTACGAGCAGTACTTC
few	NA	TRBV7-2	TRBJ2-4	CASSLIQANIQYF	TGTGCCAGCAGCTTGATACAGGCAAACATTCAGTACTTC
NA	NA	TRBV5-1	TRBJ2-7	CASSLTGFGYEQYF	TGCGCCAGCAGCTTGACAGGGTTCGGCTACGAGCAGTACTTC
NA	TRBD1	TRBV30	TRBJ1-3	CASSGDRQGGNTIYF	TGTGCCTCGTCGGGGGACAGGCAAGGGGGAAACACCATATATTTT
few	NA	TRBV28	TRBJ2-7	CASSRGRGHGVEQYF	TGTGCCAGCAGTCGAGGACGAGGACATGGCGTCGAGCAGTACTTC
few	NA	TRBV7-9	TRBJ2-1	CASSLAFLVHNEQFF	TGTGCCAGCAGCTTAGCTTTCCTAGTCCACAATGAGCAGTTCTTC
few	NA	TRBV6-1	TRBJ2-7	CASSDRGWYEQYF	TGTGCCAGCAGTGACAGGGGCTGGTACGAGCAGTACTTC
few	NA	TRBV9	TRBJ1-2	CASSVDRRLGGYTF	TGTGCCAGCAGCGTAGACAGGAGACTGGGGGGCTACACCTTC
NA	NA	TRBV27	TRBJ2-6	CASSFVSGANVLTF	TGTGCCAGCAGTTTCGTCTCTGGGGCCAACGTCCTGACTTTC
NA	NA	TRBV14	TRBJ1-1	CASSQAVRGTEAFF	TGTGCCAGCAGCCAAGCGGTCAGGGGCACTGAAGCTTTCTTT
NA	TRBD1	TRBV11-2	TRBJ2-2	CASSSRQTGVVGELFF	TGTGCCAGCAGCTCACGTCAGACAGGGGTAGTCGGGGAGCTGTTTTTT
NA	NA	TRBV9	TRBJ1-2	CASSVDRDPAWGYTF	TGTGCCAGCAGCGTAGACAGGGATCCAGCATGGGGCTACACCTTC
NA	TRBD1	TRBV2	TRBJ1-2	CASSAGTGGSRTF	TGTGCCAGCAGTGCTGGGACAGGGGGATCGCGTACCTTC
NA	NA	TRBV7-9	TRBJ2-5	CASKGQGETQYF	TGTGCCAGCAAGGGCCAGGGGGAGACCCAGTACTTC
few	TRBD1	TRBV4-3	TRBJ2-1	CASSLLGTGGVEQFF	TGCGCCAGCAGCCTCCTCGGGACAGGGGGCGTGGAGCAGTTCTTC
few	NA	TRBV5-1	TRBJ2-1	CASSSSWAGNEQFF	TGCGCCAGCAGCTCCTCATGGGCGGGCAATGAGCAGTTCTTC
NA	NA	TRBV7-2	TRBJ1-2	CASSYGLIGYTF	TGTGCCAGCAGCTACGGGTTGATAGGCTACACCTTC
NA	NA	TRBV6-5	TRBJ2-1	CASSTNGEQFF	TGTGCCAGCAGTACAAATGGTGAGCAGTTCTTC
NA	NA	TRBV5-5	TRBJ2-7	CASSPQGRGEQYF	TGTGCCAGCAGCCCACAGGGAAGGGGCGAGCAGTACTTC
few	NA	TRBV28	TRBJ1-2	CASSRAGYTF	TGTGCCAGCAGTCGCGCGGGCTACACCTTC
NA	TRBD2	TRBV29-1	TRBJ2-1	CSGRTSGRAINEQFF	TGCAGCGGGAGGACTAGCGGGAGGGCCATCAATGAGCAGTTCTTC
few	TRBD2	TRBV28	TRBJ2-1	CASIPGTSGYNEQFF	TGTGCCAGCATACCCGGGACTAGCGGTTACAATGAGCAGTTCTTC
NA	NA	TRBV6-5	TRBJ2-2	CAGRPGLNTGELFF	TGTGCCGGACGACCCGGACTTAACACCGGGGAGCTGTTTTTT
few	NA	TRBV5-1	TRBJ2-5	CASSLGLSLYQETQYF	TGCGCCAGCAGCCTCGGACTCTCCCTGTACCAAGAGACCCAGTACTTC
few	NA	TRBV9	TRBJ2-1	CASSTTGSSYNEQFF	TGTGCCAGCAGCACAACAGGGTCTTCCTACAATGAGCAGTTCTTC
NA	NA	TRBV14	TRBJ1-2	CASSHVLQGYGYTF	TGTGCCAGCAGCCATGTACTTCAGGGGTATGGCTACACCTTC